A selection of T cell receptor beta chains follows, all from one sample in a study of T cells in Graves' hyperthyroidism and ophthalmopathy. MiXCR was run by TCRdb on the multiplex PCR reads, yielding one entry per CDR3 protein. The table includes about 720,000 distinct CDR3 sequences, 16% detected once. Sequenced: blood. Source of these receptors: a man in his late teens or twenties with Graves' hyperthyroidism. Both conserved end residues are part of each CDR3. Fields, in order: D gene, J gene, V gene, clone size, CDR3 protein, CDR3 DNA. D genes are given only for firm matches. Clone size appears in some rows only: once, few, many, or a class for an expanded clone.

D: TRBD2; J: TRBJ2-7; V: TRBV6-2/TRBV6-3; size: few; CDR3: CASRTGGEDEQYF; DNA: TGTGCCAGCAGAACGGGGGGGGAGGACGAGCAGTACTTC
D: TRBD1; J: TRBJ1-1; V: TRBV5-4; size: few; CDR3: CASSPDRIGTEAFF; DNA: TGTGCCAGCAGCCCGGACAGGATCGGCACTGAAGCTTTCTTT
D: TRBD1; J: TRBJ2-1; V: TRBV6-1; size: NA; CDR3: CASSETGGAYNEQFF; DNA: TGTGCCAGCAGCGAAACAGGGGGCGCCTACAATGAGCAGTTCTTC
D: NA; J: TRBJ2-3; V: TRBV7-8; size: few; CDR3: CASSPSLGSDTQYF; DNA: TGTGCCAGCAGCCCTAGTCTGGGGTCAGATACGCAGTATTTT
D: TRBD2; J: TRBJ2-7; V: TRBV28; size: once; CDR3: CASSFSLAGLTYEQYF; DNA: TGTGCCAGCAGTTTTTCGCTAGCGGGACTAACCTACGAGCAGTACTTC
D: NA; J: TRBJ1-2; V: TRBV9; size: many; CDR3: CASSPRTAQGYTF; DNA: TGTGCCAGCAGCCCACGGACAGCGCAGGGCTACACCTTC
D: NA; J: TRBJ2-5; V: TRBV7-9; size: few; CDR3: CASSLVAGMETQYF; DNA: TGTGCCAGCAGCTTAGTGGCGGGTATGGAGACCCAGTACTTC
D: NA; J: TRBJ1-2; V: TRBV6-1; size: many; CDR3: CASSEKTRSDYGYTF; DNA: TGTGCCAGCAGTGAGAAAACAAGATCCGACTATGGCTACACCTTC
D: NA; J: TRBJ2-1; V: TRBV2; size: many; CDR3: CASKVAGYEQFF; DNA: TGTGCCAGCAAAGTAGCAGGGTATGAGCAGTTCTTC
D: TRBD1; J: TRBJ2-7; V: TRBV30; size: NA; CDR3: CAWDRGGLYEQYF; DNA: TGTGCCTGGGACAGGGGGGGACTCTACGAGCAGTACTTC
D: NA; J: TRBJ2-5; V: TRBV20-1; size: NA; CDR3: CSANPRAGDNGETQCF; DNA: TGCAGTGCTAACCCCAGGGCAGGGGATAATGGGGAGACCCAGTGCTTC
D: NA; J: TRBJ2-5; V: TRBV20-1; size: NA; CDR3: CSARYRGTTRETQYF; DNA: TGCAGTGCTAGATATAGGGGGACAACAAGGGAGACCCAGTACTTC
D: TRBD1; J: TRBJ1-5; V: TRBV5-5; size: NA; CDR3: CASSRGGTGLQPQHF; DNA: TGTGCCAGCAGCCGAGGTGGGACAGGGTTACAGCCCCAGCATTTT